Detailed here is one T cell receptor (beta chain). Its antigen is as yet unknown. Using immunoSEQ multiplex PCR, the repertoire was profiled, and TCRdb retains in-frame clones only, with some absent. The sample lists 35,000 to 55,000 clones; about three quarters were seen once. The source of the sample is a study of vaccination effects on CD4 cells after COVID-19. Culturing for about 9 days preceded CD4+ T cell isolation. As their vaccination, participants received two doses of either BNT162b2 or mRNA-1273. The specimen comprised CD4+ T cells from PBMCs cultured without peptide, sampled after COVID-19 vaccination. This clonotype was sampled from a human donor who received a COVID-19 vaccine.

CDR3 in amino acids: CASSERTGALYEQYF. In nucleotides, the CDR3 is TGCGCCAGCAGCGAGAGGACAGGGGCCCTCTACGAGCAGTACTTC. The chain employs TRBV5-1 and TRBJ2-7; 9 bases agree with TRBD1. Germline values: CDR1 SGHRS, CDR2 YFSETQ. V was clipped by 4 bases and J by 3 bases; unmatched bases: 8. CDR3 length: 15 amino acids.